The present TCR beta chain was sequenced within a study of neoadjuvant anti-PD-1 for oral cavity cancer. Assay: immunoSEQ multiplex PCR; the TCRdb copy retains only in-frame clones and omits some. The repertoire includes about 15,000 clones, around 75% of them detected once, and 3% to 3.5% sits in the top ten. Per germline, CDR1 SGHDT and CDR2 YYEEEE. The CDR3 sequence is 14 residues long. With 3 bases removed from V and 4 bases from J, the gap between germline ends came to 14 bases. The J gene is TRBJ2-7, the V gene TRBV5-6; perhaps TRBD2 as D (5 bases). The source was PBMCs, collected before nivolumab (anti-PD-1) treatment. This receptor was obtained from a person between 40 and 85 years old with oral cavity squamous cell carcinoma. The CDR3 DNA reads TGTGCCAGCAGCTCGGGCTGGGGAGAATACGAGCAGTACTTC. It is translated as CASSSGWGEYEQYF.